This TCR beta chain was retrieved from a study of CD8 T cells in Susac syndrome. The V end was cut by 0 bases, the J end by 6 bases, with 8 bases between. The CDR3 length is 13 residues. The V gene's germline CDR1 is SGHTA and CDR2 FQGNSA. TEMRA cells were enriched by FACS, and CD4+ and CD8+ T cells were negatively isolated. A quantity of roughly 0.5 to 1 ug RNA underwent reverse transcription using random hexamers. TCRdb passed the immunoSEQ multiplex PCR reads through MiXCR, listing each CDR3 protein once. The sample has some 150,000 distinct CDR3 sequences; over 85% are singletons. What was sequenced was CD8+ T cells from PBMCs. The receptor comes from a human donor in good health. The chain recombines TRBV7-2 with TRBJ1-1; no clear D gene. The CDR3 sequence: CASSLAEGAEAFF. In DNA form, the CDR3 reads TGTGCCAGCAGCTTAGCGGAGGGCGCTGAAGCTTTCTTT.